This T cell receptor (beta chain) was identified during a study of blood T cell repertoires in COVID-19. Across the whole study: PBMCs, B-cell-depleted T cells, or T cells were the source of the cDNA or gDNA that made up the material.

Some clones are missing from TCRdb's copy, which holds only in-frame ones; the method was immunoSEQ multiplex PCR. The sample gives approximately 210,000 clones, about four fifths of which show up once; 2.5% to 3% is in the top ten. The CDR3 has 15 residues. V was pared by 4 bases and J by 6 bases, with 10 bases of the junction left unmatched. Per the germline V gene, CDR1 is MGHRA and CDR2 is YSYEKL. The receptor was isolated from a man in his fifties or sixties with active or convalescent COVID-19. The sample comprised peripheral blood. The J gene is TRBJ2-7, the V gene TRBV4-1, with 9 bases aligning to TRBD1. CDR3 residues: CASSPTGTGLGEQYF. The CDR3 coding sequence is TGCGCCAGCAGCCCCACAGGGACAGGGCTAGGCGAGCAGTACTTC.